This TCR beta chain was found in a study of OX40 agonist ivuxolimab in advanced cancers. Study background: Patients with hepatocellular carcinoma, melanoma, renal cell or head and neck cancer made up the dose-escalation patients. Overall study results and limits: Clonal expansion among partial responders at 0.1-3.0 mg/kg ranked near the lowest. Among T cells, CD8+ cells averaged more expanded clones than CD4+ cells.

Sequencing used immunoSEQ multiplex PCR; TCRdb keeps in-frame clones, though not all of them. This table has more than 100,000 clones, around 87% appearing once. Baseline, cycle 4 day 1, and cycle 7 day 1 were the blood sampling points. As concerns this clone: Antigen specificity is unknown.

Specimen: CD4+ or CD8+ T cells sorted from blood, collected in a trial of the OX40 agonist ivuxolimab. This clonotype originated in an adult with an advanced solid tumor such as melanoma, head and neck, liver or kidney cancer.

The CDR3 protein is CASTAGNTGELFF. The CDR3 nucleotides read TGTGCCAGCACGGCAGGAAACACCGGGGAGCTGTTTTTT. This sequence joins TRBV2 and TRBJ2-2; no reliable D call. V was pared by 7 bases and J by 2 bases, with 8 bases between. Germline V lookup: CDR1 SNHLY, CDR2 FYNNEI. The CDR3 runs 13 residues. Full variable domain (remainder filled in from reference TRBV2 and TRBJ2-2): EPEVTQTPSHQVTQMGQEVILRCVPISNHLYFYWYRQILGQKVEFLVSFYNNEISEKSEIFDDQFSVERPDGSNFTLKIRSTKLEDSAMYFCASTAGNTGELFFGEGSRLTVL.